The T cell receptor (beta chain) under discussion was sequenced for a study of blood T cell repertoires in COVID-19. Study-wide context: Spain, Italy and the United States supplied samples that represented acute and convalescent COVID-19. PBMCs, B-cell-depleted T cells, or T cells provided the cDNA or gDNA that made up the material.

Clones were read by immunoSEQ multiplex PCR, and TCRdb kept only the in-frame ones, dropping some. The sample includes about 100,000 clones, more than 70% of them seen just once. V was clipped by 4 bases and J by 6 bases; unmatched bases: 7. The CDR3 sequence is 14 residues long. The V gene's germline CDR1 is ENHRY and CDR2 SYGVKD. The chain combines TRBV10-3 with TRBJ1-2; 8 nucleotides line up with TRBD1. The origin of this receptor is a woman aged 25-40 years with acute or convalescent COVID-19. Sequenced input: peripheral blood. The CDR3 sequence is CAISAQGALDGYTF. The CDR3 DNA reads as TGTGCCATCAGTGCTCAGGGGGCGCTAGATGGCTACACCTTC.